A single sample is the source of the 23 T cell receptor beta chains below, sequenced in a study of OX40 agonist ivuxolimab in advanced cancers. Assay: immunoSEQ multiplex PCR; the TCRdb copy retains only in-frame clones and omits some. Found here are approximately 60,000 clones, 92% of them singletons; the top ten hold 0.6% to 0.8%. The specimen was CD4+ or CD8+ T cells sorted from blood, collected in a trial of the OX40 agonist ivuxolimab. All receptors come from an adult with an advanced solid tumor such as melanoma, head and neck, liver or kidney cancer.

The chain is built from TRBV9 and TRBJ2-6, with D hard to call. V was trimmed by 0 bases and J by 0 bases, leaving 16 bases between them. Germline CDR1 is SGDLS and CDR2 is YYNGEE. The CDR3 extends over 19 amino acids. CDR3 nucleotide sequence: TGTGCCAGCAGCGTAGCGGTAGGGCAGGAATTCTCTGGGGCCAACGTCCTGACTTTC. Its translation: CASSVAVGQEFSGANVLTF.

Notes on this clone: Its ends do not fully match the called genes, so a read error is possible. The DNA of the CDR3 is TGTGCCAGCAGCTTATACACGGGTGGAAACACCATATATTTT. Protein product: CASSLYTGGNTIYF. The chain combines TRBV5-1 with TRBJ1-3; D call uncertain. Germline CDR1 and CDR2: SGHRS and YFSETQ. The CDR3 is 14 residues long.

This clone has a single count. The chain recombines TRBV30 with TRBJ2-1; TRBD2 agrees at 10 bases. Germline-derived CDR1 and CDR2 are GTSNPN and SVGIG (reference sequence). The CDR3 runs 16 residues. After removal of 4 bases from V and 4 bases from J, the junction contained 10 bases not matched to a gene. Here the CDR3 reads CAWNPSGGAFYNEQFF. CDR3 DNA: TGTGCCTGGAACCCGAGCGGGGGGGCGTTTTACAATGAGCAGTTCTTC.

This chain uses TRBV5-1 with TRBJ1-4; 7 positions match TRBD1. Germline V lookup: CDR1 SGHRS, CDR2 YFSETQ. CDR3 size: 19 residues. Trimming took 0 bases from V and 3 from J; bases not matched to a gene: 14. CDR3 region: CASSLGGGLLRLANEKLFF. DNA of the CDR3: TGCGCCAGCAGCTTGGGAGGGGGCCTATTAAGGCTTGCTAATGAAAAACTGTTTTTT.

The chain uses TRBV27 and TRBJ1-5, with D unresolved. This CDR3 spans 15 amino acids. The V gene's germline CDR1 is MNHEY and CDR2 SMNVEV (reference sequence). V shed 1 base and J shed 1 base, with 8 bases lying between them. CDR3 DNA sequence: TGTGCCAGCAGTTTATTGGGTGGGAGCAATCAGCCCCAGCATTTT. This translates into CASSLLGGSNQPQHF.

The chain combines TRBV19 with TRBJ2-7, with D maybe TRBD2 (6 bases). Trimming took off 4 bases at V and 0 bases at J, with 10 bases between the two ends. The CDR3 contains 14 residues. Germline CDR1 reads LNHDA; CDR2 reads SQIVND (reference sequence). The CDR3 region has the DNA TGTGCCAGTAGTAGGGACTTAAACTCCTACGAGCAGTACTTC. This codes for CASSRDLNSYEQYF. The full variable domain, with the rest looked up from reference TRBV19 and TRBJ2-7, is DGGITQSPKYLFRKEGQNVTLSCEQNLNHDAMYWYRQDPGQGLRLIYYSQIVNDFQKGDIAEGYSVSREKKESFPLTVTSAQKNPTAFYLCASSRDLNSYEQYFGPGTRLTVT.

The V call is TRBV20-1, the J call TRBJ2-5; D remains unclear. The CDR3 contains 11 residues. The V and J ends lost 3 bases and 4 bases respectively, with 6 bases between them. Per the germline V gene, CDR1 is DFQATT and CDR2 is SNEGSKA (reference sequence). The CDR3 coding sequence is TGCAGTGCTAGCGCCCCAGAGACCCAGTACTTC. Translating it yields CSASAPETQYF.

With respect to this clone: Within the sample, other DNA sequences also encode this same CDR3. This sequence joins TRBV4-2 and TRBJ2-1; perhaps TRBD2 as D (7 bases). The CDR3 length is 15 residues. The V gene's germline CDR1 is LGHNA and CDR2 YNFKEQ. Between the trimmed V and J ends, which lost 3 bases and 6 bases, there was a span of 15 bases. The CDR3 bases are TGTGCCAGCAGCCAGGGTGAGGGGGGGGGCAATGAGCAGTTCTTC. Protein product: CASSQGEGGGNEQFF.

Here the CDR3 DNA reads TGTGCCAGCAGTCCCCGAATCTCCTATGGCTACACCTTC. It yields the protein CASSPRISYGYTF. The V and J genes are TRBV6-6 and TRBJ1-2; no definite D call. V was pared by 5 bases and J by 4 bases, with 11 bases between. This CDR3 is built from 13 residues. In germline, CDR1 is MNHNY, CDR2 SVGAGI (reference sequence).

This clone was detected only once. The V gene is TRBV19, the J gene TRBJ1-1; tentatively, D is TRBD1 (5 bases). Germline V lookup: CDR1 LNHDA, CDR2 SQIVND (reference sequence). V was pared by 0 bases and J by 8 bases, with 16 bases between. CDR3 length: 15 amino acids. The CDR3 sequence: CASSIDHGTGSEAFF. The CDR3, as DNA: TGTGCCAGTAGTATAGATCACGGGACGGGCTCAGAAGCTTTCTTT. Using reference TRBV19 and TRBJ1-1 for the parts outside the CDR3, the full variable domain is DGGITQSPKYLFRKEGQNVTLSCEQNLNHDAMYWYRQDPGQGLRLIYYSQIVNDFQKGDIAEGYSVSREKKESFPLTVTSAQKNPTAFYLCASSIDHGTGSEAFFGQGTRLTVV.

The chain carries TRBV7-9 and TRBJ1-5, with 7 bases matching TRBD1. This CDR3 is 14 amino acids long. V shed 5 bases and J 3 bases; nucleotides not matched to a gene: 4. In germline, CDR1 is SEHNR, CDR2 FQNEAQ (reference sequence). CDR3 DNA sequence: TGTGCCAGCAGCAAACAGGGGAACAATCAGCCCCAGCATTTT. It yields the protein CASSKQGNNQPQHF. Drawing the rest from reference TRBV7-9 and TRBJ1-5, the complete variable domain is DTGVSQNPRHKITKRGQNVTFRCDPISEHNRLYWYRQTLGQGPEFLTYFQNEAQLEKSRLLSDRFSAERPKGSFSTLEIQRTEQGDSAMYLCASSKQGNNQPQHFGDGTRLSIL.

This clone showed up just a few times. The chain is built from TRBV6-5 and TRBJ2-7; weak D call: TRBD2 (5 bases). V was clipped by 5 bases and J by 9 bases, with 17 bases between them. This CDR3 spans 13 amino acids. Germline lookup yields CDR1 MNHEY and CDR2 SVGAGI. Here the CDR3 reads CASSTERGYGQYF. DNA for the CDR3: TGTGCCAGCAGTACCGAGCGAGGGTATGGGCAGTACTTC.

This chain connects TRBV5-1 to TRBJ2-3; D ambiguous. The CDR3 loop spans 16 amino acids. With 0 bases removed from V and 8 bases from J, the gap between germline ends came to 19 bases. The germline V gene encodes CDR1 SGHRS and CDR2 YFSETQ. CDR3 loop: CASSLGSTGPIATQYF. The CDR3 bases are TGCGCCAGCAGCTTGGGGTCTACTGGCCCGATTGCTACGCAGTATTTT.

The V call is TRBV6-1, the J call TRBJ2-7; D possibly corresponds to TRBD1 (6 bases). Germline-derived CDR1 and CDR2 are MNHNS and SASEGT. CDR3 length: 13 residues. V was shortened by 3 bases and J by 4 bases, with 10 bases between the two germline ends. CDR3 bases: TGTGCCAGCAGTGACCCAGGGGCTTACGAGCAGTACTTC. This translates into CASSDPGAYEQYF.

The V call is TRBV2, the J call TRBJ2-5; D is ambiguous. Per the germline V gene, CDR1 is SNHLY and CDR2 is FYNNEI. This CDR3 is built from 12 residues. The V end was cut by 6 bases, the J end by 4 bases, with 9 bases between. As DNA, the CDR3 is TGTGCCAGCAGGTTATTTAGAGAGACCCAGTACTTC. Amino acid sequence: CASRLFRETQYF.

In DNA, the CDR3 is TGCGCCAGCAGCTTTAGCGGGGGGGGGCCCCGCTACAATGAGCAGTTCTTC. Translating it yields CASSFSGGGPRYNEQFF. The rearrangement uses TRBV5-1 and TRBJ2-1, with TRBD2 matching 11 bases. CDR1 SGHRS and CDR2 YFSETQ come from the germline V gene. After removal of 2 bases from V and 3 bases from J, the junction contained 7 bases not matched to a gene. The CDR3 extends over 17 amino acids. Supplemented by reference TRBV5-1 and TRBJ2-1, the full variable domain reads KAGVTQTPRYLIKTRGQQVTLSCSPISGHRSVSWYQQTPGQGLQFLFEYFSETQRNKGNFPGRFSGRQFSNSRSEMNVSTLELGDSALYLCASSFSGGGPRYNEQFFGPGTRLTVL.

The chain combines TRBV19 with TRBJ2-7; 7 bases fit TRBD1. Germline values: CDR1 LNHDA, CDR2 SQIVND (reference sequence). Trimming took 9 bases from V and 3 from J; bases not matched to a gene: 8. This CDR3 is 13 amino acids long. The CDR3 nucleotides are TGTGCCAGCGCCGGGAACAGGGGCTACGAGCAGTACTTC. Protein sequence: CASAGNRGYEQYF.

This chain links TRBV7-6 with TRBJ2-1; D tentatively fits TRBD1 or TRBD2 (6 bases each). The CDR3 runs to 15 residues. The V end lost 2 bases, the J end lost 5 bases, and 13 bases lay between the germline ends. The germline V gene has CDR1 SGHVS and CDR2 FNYEAQ. The CDR3 nucleotides read TGTGCCAGCAGCTTACGCGGGACATGGGACAATGAGCAGTTCTTC. It codes for CASSLRGTWDNEQFF.

The V and J genes are TRBV20-1 and TRBJ2-5, with D hard to call. Germline V CDR1 and CDR2: DFQATT, SNEGSKA (reference sequence). The V gene lost 3 bases and the J gene lost 4 bases, with 6 bases spanning the gap. The CDR3 contains 11 residues. The CDR3 reads CSASAGETQYF. The DNA of the CDR3 is TGCAGTGCTAGCGCAGGAGAGACCCAGTACTTC.

This chain uses TRBV5-1 with TRBJ2-1; 9 bases match TRBD2. The germline CDR1 and CDR2 sequences are SGHRS and YFSETQ. This CDR3 spans 17 amino acids. Trimming cost V 0 bases and J 6 bases; bases outside gene matches: 10. CDR3 protein: CASSLDGGRAVSNEQFF. The CDR3 region has the DNA TGCGCCAGCAGCTTGGACGGCGGGAGGGCCGTAAGCAATGAGCAGTTCTTC.

This chain joins TRBV11-2 and TRBJ2-5, with D possibly being TRBD1 (7 bases). V shed 8 bases and J shed 5 bases, with 12 bases lying between them. This CDR3 contains 12 residues. Germline CDR1 reads SGHAT; CDR2 reads FQNNGV. The CDR3 nucleotides are TGTGCCAGCGACAGGGCGGGGGAGACCCAGTACTTC. Its translation is CASDRAGETQYF.

The V call is TRBV7-3, the J call TRBJ2-1; no firm D call. Trimming left V 2 bases short and J 3 bases short, with 11 bases between. The CDR3 loop spans 15 amino acids. CDR1 SGHTA and CDR2 FQGTGA come from the germline V gene. In DNA, the CDR3 is TGTGCCAGCAGCTTAGGGATAGCTAGCTACAATGAGCAGTTCTTC. The encoded protein is CASSLGIASYNEQFF.

This chain uses TRBV6-5 with TRBJ1-4; D call uncertain. Germline loops: CDR1 MNHEY, CDR2 SVGAGI. The CDR3 has 14 amino acids. V dropped 5 bases and J dropped 4 bases, with 11 bases sitting between them. CDR3: CASSNRALNEKLFF. DNA for the CDR3: TGTGCCAGCAGTAACCGGGCCCTTAATGAAAAACTGTTTTTT.